This T cell receptor (beta chain) was documented in a study of Ad26.COV2.S vaccination and SARS-CoV-2 variants. About the research overall: It was the COV1001 Ad26.COV2.S trial arm that included the donor. Intramuscular Ad26.COV2.S at 5x10^10 or 1x10^11 viral particles. Study-wide results and limits: Vaccine recipients showed a spike-specific TCR breadth that was higher than in placebo recipients. Vaccine and placebo groups showed comparable non-spike TCR breadth.

Generated by immunoSEQ multiplex PCR, the TCRdb table keeps only in-frame clones and is missing some. In the table there are 200,000 to 300,000 clones, more than 75% of which are singletons. The CDR3 length is 14 residues. Germline V gene data show CDR1 as MNHNS and CDR2 as SASEGT. V shed 3 bases and J shed 0 bases, with 8 bases lying between them. The treatment denotes: around 19 received Ad26.COV2.S at low or high dose, single or two shots; about 5 received placebo; per-sample allocation not given. Sampling happened 63 days after the first vaccine or placebo injection. On this clone: Its target is not known.

This clonotype originated in a person between 18 and 59 years old who received the Ad26.COV2.S COVID-19 vaccine or a placebo. The rearrangement joins TRBV6-1 to TRBJ1-1; D is unclear. The material sequenced was peripheral blood, taken in a trial of Ad26.COV2.S vaccine versus placebo. CDR3 loop: CASSDRSMNTEAFF. CDR3 sequence (DNA): TGTGCCAGCAGTGACAGGAGCATGAACACTGAAGCTTTCTTT.